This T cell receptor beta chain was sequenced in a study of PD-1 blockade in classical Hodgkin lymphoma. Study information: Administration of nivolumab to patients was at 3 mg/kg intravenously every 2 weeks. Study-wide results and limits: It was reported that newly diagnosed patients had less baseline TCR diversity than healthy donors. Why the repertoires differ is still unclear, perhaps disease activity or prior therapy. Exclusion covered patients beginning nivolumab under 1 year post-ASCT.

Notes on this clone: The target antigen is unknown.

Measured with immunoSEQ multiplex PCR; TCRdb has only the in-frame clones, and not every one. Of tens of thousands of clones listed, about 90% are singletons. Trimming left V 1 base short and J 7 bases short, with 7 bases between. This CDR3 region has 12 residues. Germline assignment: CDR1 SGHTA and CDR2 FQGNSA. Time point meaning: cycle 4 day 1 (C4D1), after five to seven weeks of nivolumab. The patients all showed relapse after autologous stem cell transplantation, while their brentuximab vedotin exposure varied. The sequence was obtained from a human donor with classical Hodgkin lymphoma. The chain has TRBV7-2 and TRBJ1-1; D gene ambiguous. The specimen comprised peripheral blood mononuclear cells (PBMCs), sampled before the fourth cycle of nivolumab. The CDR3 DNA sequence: TGTGCCAGCAGCTTAGAGATCGGTGAAGCTTTCTTT. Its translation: CASSLEIGEAFF.